This note documents a single T cell receptor beta chain sequence. Its antigen is unknown. Base qualities were left out, and no much larger clone turns up one base away. The germline V gene provides CDR1 SGHTA and CDR2 FQGNSA. Between the V and J ends, shortened by 0 bases and 4 bases respectively, the junction contains 15 bases. From the cysteine through the phenylalanine, the CDR3 covers 17 amino acids. Left in the record is the CDR3 DNA by itself, 51 bases read in frame from the first base. TCRbeta CDR3 regions were amplified from genomic DNA using the immunoSEQ Assay, a bias-controlled multiplex PCR. The original pipeline was this. The number of nucleated cells in each sample was estimated by amplification of reference gene primers within the assay. Sequence reads were collapsed and filtered to measure the absolute abundance of every unique TCRbeta CDR3 rearrangement. For each sample, productive Simpson clonality was calculated as the square root of Simpson's diversity index over productive rearrangements. Not all clones reach the TCRdb copy of this immuneACCESS table, which keeps in-frame sequences only. Checked studies attribute under half of the gap to unresolved V genes and leave the rest unexplained. V and J calls and clone size follow that table, whereas D and trimming were derived from the DNA. The sample table records approximately 140,000 clones; approximately 85% of these occur just once. Of the sample, around 8% is held by the ten largest clones.

This sample was taken from a study of blood T cell repertoires in COVID-19 (dated by TCRdb to 2020 to 2022). With regard to the full study: Samples covering the acute and convalescent phases of COVID-19 were provided by collaborators in the United States, Italy and Spain. The prospective study material was composed of cDNA or gDNA derived from T cells, B-cell-depleted T cells, or PBMCs. Deeply sampled blood TCRbeta repertoires from subjects exposed to, actively infected with, or recovered from COVID-19 were included in the dataset. A freely available public database, intended as a resource for researchers studying the immune response to SARS-CoV-2, is where the repertoires were released. The samples were drawn from the first 160 participants of the ongoing ImmuneRACE study and from 1,254 subjects provided by 6 global collaborators. Sample metadata almost always included a de-identified subject ID, COVID-19 status, age in years and sex. Where HLA class I and class II types were available, the types were taken from metadata supplied by the sample provider, not from assay-based typing. The research as a whole found: Clinical and demographic metadata were provided uncurated, with the amount varying by source and participant.

One collaborating source in Seattle enrolled patients while the patients were actively infected and followed the patients over time throughout the course of disease. Whole blood was collected in K2EDTA tubes by collaborating institutions according to the institutions' own protocols. For TCRbeta analysis, collaborator samples were shipped as frozen whole blood, as isolated PBMCs, or as DNA extracted from either sample type. Sequencing was performed on peripheral blood. The sequence was obtained from a woman in her sixties or seventies with COVID-19, enrolled during active disease. The chain is made from TRBV7-2 and TRBJ1-4, with the D segment identity uncertain. The nucleotide sequence reads TGTGCCAGCAGCTTAGCGGGCGATGGCGTACTTAATGAAAAACTGTTTTTT. It translates as CASSLAGDGVLNEKLFF.